The entry below gives a single T cell receptor (beta chain) sequence along with its context. Antigen specificity is unknown. The CDR3 runs 14 residues. Germline V CDR1 and CDR2: MNHEY, SMNVEV (reference sequence). Trimming took 6 bases from V and 6 from J; bases not matched to a gene: 7. This sample is drawn from a study of cytomegalovirus exposure and HLA in healthy donors. Study-wide findings and caveats: In a later analysis, TCR beta V- and J-gene trimming was associated with a missense DCLRE1C variant. Researchers reported from a later analysis that most CMV-associated TCR beta chains appeared HLA-restricted. As a later analysis revealed, the rate of TCR association differed by HLA locus, with DRB1 most and HLA-C fewest. Earlier analysis yielded a pattern in which most TCR beta V segments were productive about 90% or about 30% of the time.

Primers: 60 Vbeta forward and 13 Jbeta reverse. Profiled with immunoSEQ multiplex PCR; TCRdb holds only in-frame clones, not every one. This listing includes some 110,000 clones. The rearrangement links TRBV27 to TRBJ2-2, with TRBD2 identical over 7 bases. The sequenced material came from PBMCs. The TCR comes from a man between 25 and 39 years old in good health and CMV-seronegative. CDR3 nucleotide sequence: TGTGCCAGCAGGTGGGCGGGAGTAGCCGGGGAGCTGTTTTTT. This translates into CASRWAGVAGELFF.